A single sample is the source of the 3 T cell receptor beta chains below, sequenced in a study of blood T cell repertoires in COVID-19 (dated by TCRdb to the early 2020s). Libraries were constructed by the immunoSEQ multiplex PCR assay. Imported from immuneACCESS, the table was reduced by TCRdb to in-frame sequences with V and J called. These copies leave out some clones; in studies compared against another copy, an unresolved V gene accounts for under half, and the cause of the remainder is not known. The sample contains 70,000 to 95,000 clones, around 81% of them found a single time. The biggest ten clones account for under 20% of the sample. The source material was peripheral blood. Receptors originate from an older man with active or convalescent COVID-19.

The CDR3 DNA sequence: TGTGCCAGCAGGGCTGGGGGGGGAAACTTGAACACCGGGGAGCTGTTTTTT. The encoded protein is CASRAGGGNLNTGELFF. The chain recombines TRBV28 with TRBJ2-2; 7 bases match TRBD2. The CDR3 is 17 residues long. V lost 6 bases, J lost 1 base, and 11 bases stayed unmatched. The germline CDR1 and CDR2 sequences are MDHEN and SYDVKM.

The J gene is TRBJ1-1, the V gene TRBV12-3 or TRBV12-4, with D maybe TRBD1 (6 bases). The V gene lost 7 bases and the J gene lost 5 bases, with 14 bases spanning the gap. The CDR3 has 13 amino acids. CDR3 amino acids: CASIHRVTTEAFF. As DNA, the CDR3 is TGTGCCAGCATCCACAGGGTGACGACTGAAGCTTTCTTT.

V gene TRBV11-3 combines with J gene TRBJ1-1, with 7 bases matching TRBD1. The germline gives CDR1 SGHNT, CDR2 YENEEA. The CDR3 sequence is 13 residues long. Trimming took 0 bases from V and 5 from J; bases not matched to a gene: 0. The CDR3 region is CASSLETGTEAFF. The CDR3 nucleotides read TGTGCCAGCAGCTTAGAGACAGGGACTGAAGCTTTCTTT.